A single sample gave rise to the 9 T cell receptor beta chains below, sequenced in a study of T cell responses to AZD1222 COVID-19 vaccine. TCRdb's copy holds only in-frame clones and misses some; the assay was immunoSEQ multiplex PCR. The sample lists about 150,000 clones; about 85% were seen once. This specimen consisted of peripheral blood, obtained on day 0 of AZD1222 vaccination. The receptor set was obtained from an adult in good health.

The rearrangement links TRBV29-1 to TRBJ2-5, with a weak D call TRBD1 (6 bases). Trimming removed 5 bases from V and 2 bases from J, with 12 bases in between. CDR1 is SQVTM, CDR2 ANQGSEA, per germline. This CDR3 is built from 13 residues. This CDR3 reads CSVSTGVQETQYF. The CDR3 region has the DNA TGCAGCGTTTCGACAGGAGTACAAGAGACCCAGTACTTC.

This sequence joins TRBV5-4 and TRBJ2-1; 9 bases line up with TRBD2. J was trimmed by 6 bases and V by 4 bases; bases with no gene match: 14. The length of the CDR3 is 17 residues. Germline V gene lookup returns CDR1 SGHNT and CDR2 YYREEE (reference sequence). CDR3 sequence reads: CASSPLGGGGASNEQFF. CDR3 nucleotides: TGTGCCAGCAGCCCTCTAGGAGGCGGGGGGGCCTCCAATGAGCAGTTCTTC.

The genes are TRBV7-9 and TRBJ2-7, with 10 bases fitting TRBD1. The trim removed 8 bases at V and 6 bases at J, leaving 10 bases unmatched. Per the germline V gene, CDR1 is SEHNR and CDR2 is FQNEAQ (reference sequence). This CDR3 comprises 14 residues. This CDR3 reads CASRGQGEIGEQYF. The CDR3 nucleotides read TGTGCCAGCCGCGGACAGGGGGAAATAGGCGAGCAGTACTTC.

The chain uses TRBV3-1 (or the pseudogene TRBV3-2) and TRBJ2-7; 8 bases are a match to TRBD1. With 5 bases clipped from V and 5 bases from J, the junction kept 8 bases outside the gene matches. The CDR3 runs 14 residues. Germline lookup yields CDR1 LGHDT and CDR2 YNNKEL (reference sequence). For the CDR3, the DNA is TGTGCCAGCAGCTACCGGACAGGGTTCAACGAGCAGTACTTC. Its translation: CASSYRTGFNEQYF.

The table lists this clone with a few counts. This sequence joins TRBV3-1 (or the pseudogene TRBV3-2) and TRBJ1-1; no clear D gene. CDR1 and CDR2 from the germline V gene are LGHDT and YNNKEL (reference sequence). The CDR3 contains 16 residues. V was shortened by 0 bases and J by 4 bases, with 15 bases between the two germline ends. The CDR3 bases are TGTGCCAGCAGCCAAGATTTTGTGGGTCTGGCCACTGAAGCTTTCTTT. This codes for CASSQDFVGLATEAFF.

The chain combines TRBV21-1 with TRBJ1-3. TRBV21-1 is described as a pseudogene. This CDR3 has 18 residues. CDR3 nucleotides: TGTGCCAGCAGCAAAGAGAAAATGTTCTCCTACTCTGGAAACACCATATATTTT. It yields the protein CASSKEKMFSYSGNTIYF.

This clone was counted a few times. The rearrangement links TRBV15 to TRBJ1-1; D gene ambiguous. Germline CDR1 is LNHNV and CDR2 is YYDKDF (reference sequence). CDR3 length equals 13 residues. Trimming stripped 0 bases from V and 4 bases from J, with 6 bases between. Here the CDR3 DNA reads TGTGCCACCAGCAGAGACGGGCTCACTGAAGCTTTCTTT. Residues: CATSRDGLTEAFF.

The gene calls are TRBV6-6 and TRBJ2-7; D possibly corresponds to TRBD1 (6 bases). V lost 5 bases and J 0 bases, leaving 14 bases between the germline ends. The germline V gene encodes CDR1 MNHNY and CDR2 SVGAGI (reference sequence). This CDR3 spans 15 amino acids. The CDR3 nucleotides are TGTGCCAGCAGTGCCGGGACATCCATCTCCTACGAGCAGTACTTC. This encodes CASSAGTSISYEQYF.

CDR3 in amino acids: CSAKTGVGAFF. The CDR3 nucleotides read TGCAGTGCTAAAACAGGGGTAGGAGCTTTCTTT. The chain is built from TRBV20-1 and TRBJ1-1; 7 nucleotides agree with TRBD1. From germline, CDR1 is DFQATT and CDR2 SNEGSKA (reference sequence). Trimming cost V 4 bases and J 10 bases; bases outside gene matches: 6. The length of the CDR3 is 11 residues.